Presented here are 2 T cell receptor beta chains from one specimen sequenced in a study of blood T cells in healthy people across ages. A J-beta primer mix and a sample-barcoded 5' primer were used in a second PCR of about 6 to 12 cycles. TCRdb passed the 5' RACE reads through MiXCR, listing each CDR3 protein once. Altogether about 800,000 distinct CDR3 sequences are present, more than 20% being singletons, with the ten largest covering 3% to 4.5%. These data are also associated with another study on T cells of mothers and their children.

The sequenced sample consisted of blood. These receptors all come from a boy between 5 and 17 years old in good health.

The CDR3 loop reads CSARRGRAELEQFF. For the CDR3, the DNA is TGCAGTGCTAGACGGGGGAGGGCCGAGCTTGAGCAGTTCTTC. The gene calls are TRBV20-1 and TRBJ2-7, with TRBD2 identical over 7 bases. The DNA end lines up better with TRBJ2-1; the J call may be wrong. CDR3 length: 14 residues. Looked up from germline, CDR1 is DFQATT and CDR2 is SNEGSKA (reference sequence).

This chain joins TRBV5-1 and TRBJ2-1, with 7 bases identical to TRBD1. V lost 4 bases and J lost 6; bases outside the gene matches: 10. The CDR3 extends over 15 amino acids. CDR1 is SGHRS and CDR2 is YFSETQ in the germline V gene. The CDR3 is CASSSGQEWVNEQFF. CDR3 sequence (DNA): TGCGCCAGCAGCAGCGGACAGGAGTGGGTCAATGAGCAGTTCTTC.